The sequence of this T cell receptor beta chain was determined in a study of CD8+ T cells in alopecia areata. Study findings and constraints: Sequencing of scalp samples also captures resident alphabeta T cells of normal skin. Clonality in lesional scalp, especially alopecia totalis/universalis, exceeded that of normal scalp.

V was clipped by 2 bases and J by 6 bases, with 13 bases between them. The CDR3 runs to 14 residues. Germline V gene sequence: CDR1 SGHVS, CDR2 FNYEAQ. PBMCs yielded sorted CD4+ and CD8+ T cells. This clone was seen only a few times. Its antigen is still unknown. The authors extracted RNA and reverse transcribed it into cDNA as the sequencing template. TCRdb's copy holds only in-frame clones and misses some; the assay was immunoSEQ multiplex PCR. The data show 150,000 to 160,000 clones, around half seen once. This rearrangement joins TRBV7-6 to TRBJ1-2; D is possibly TRBD1 (6 bases). The sequence derives from a human donor with alopecia areata. The sample was CD8+ T cells sorted from blood, taken at week 0. CDR3 loop: CASSLNTRGHGYTF. DNA for the CDR3: TGTGCCAGCAGCTTAAATACCAGGGGCCATGGCTACACCTTC.